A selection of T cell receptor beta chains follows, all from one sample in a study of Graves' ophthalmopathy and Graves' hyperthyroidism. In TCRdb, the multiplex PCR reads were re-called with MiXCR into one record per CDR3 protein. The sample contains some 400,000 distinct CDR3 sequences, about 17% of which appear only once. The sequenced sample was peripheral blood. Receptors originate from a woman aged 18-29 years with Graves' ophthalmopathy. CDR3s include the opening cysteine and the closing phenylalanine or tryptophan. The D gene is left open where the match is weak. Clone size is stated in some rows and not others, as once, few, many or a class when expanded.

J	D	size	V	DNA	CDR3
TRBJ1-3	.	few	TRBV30	TGTGGCACTTCCGACAGTTCCCTGGGGACGGGCGGACGCAACACCATATATTTT	CGTSDSSLGTGGRNTIYF
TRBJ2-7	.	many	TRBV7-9	TGTGCCAGCAGCCCCGGACAGTTCGCCTACGAGCAGTACTTC	CASSPGQFAYEQYF
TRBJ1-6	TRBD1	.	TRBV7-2	TGTGCCAGCAGCTCGACAGGGCCGGATTCACCCCTCCACTTT	CASSSTGPDSPLHF
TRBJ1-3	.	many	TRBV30	TGTGCCTGGAGCGCTGAGGGAAACACCATATATTTT	CAWSAEGNTIYF
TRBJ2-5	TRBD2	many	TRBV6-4	TGTGCCAGCAGCCTACGGACTAGCGGGAGGGCCGAAGCGGAGACCCAGTACTTC	CASSLRTSGRAEAETQYF
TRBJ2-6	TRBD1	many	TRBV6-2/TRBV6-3	TGTGCCAGCAGTTATTTCGCAGGGGGCGCACTTGGGGCCAACGTCCTGACTTTC	CASSYFAGGALGANVLTF
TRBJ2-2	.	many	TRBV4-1	TGCGCCAGCAGCCAAGGAGGCGGAGCGTTGGGCACCGGGGAGCTGTTTTTT	CASSQGGGALGTGELFF
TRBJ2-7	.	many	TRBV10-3	TGTGCCATCTCTACTGGCTCCTACGAGCAGTACTTC	CAISTGSYEQYF
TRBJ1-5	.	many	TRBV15	TGTGCCACCAGCAGAGATAGGGGCAATCAGCCCCAGCATTTT	CATSRDRGNQPQHF
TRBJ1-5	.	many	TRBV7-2	TGTGCCAGCAGCTTAGCGCTGGCACAGCCCCAGCATTTT	CASSLALAQPQHF
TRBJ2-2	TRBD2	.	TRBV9	TGTGCCAGCAGCTTGGGACTAGAGAACACCGGGGAGCTGTTTTTT	CASSLGLENTGELFF
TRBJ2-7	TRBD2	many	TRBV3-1	TGTGCCAGCAGCCACTCTAGCGGGGCGGCCGAGCAGTACTTC	CASSHSSGAAEQYF
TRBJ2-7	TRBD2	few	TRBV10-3	TGTGCCATCAGACCTAGCGGGAGGACGGGCGAGCAGTACTTC	CAIRPSGRTGEQYF
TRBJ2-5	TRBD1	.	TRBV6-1	TGTGCCAGCAGTGAAATCGGACAGGGATTGCGTTGGGGTCAAGAGACCCAGTACTTC	CASSEIGQGLRWGQETQYF
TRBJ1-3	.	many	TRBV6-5	TGTGCCAGCATCCCAATAAACTCTGGAAACACCATATATTTT	CASIPINSGNTIYF
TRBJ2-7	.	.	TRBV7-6	TGTGCCAGCAGCTCAGAGTTGGGGGACGTACCCAGCGAGCAGTACTTC	CASSSELGDVPSEQYF
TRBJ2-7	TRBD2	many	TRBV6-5	TGTGCCAGCAGTCCCTCCGGGGGAGGGGTGTACGAGCAGTACTTC	CASSPSGGGVYEQYF
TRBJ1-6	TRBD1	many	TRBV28	TGTGCCAGCAGTTTACCGGGGGGACAGGGATCTTTT	CASSLPGGQGSF
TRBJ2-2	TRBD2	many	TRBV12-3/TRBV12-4	TGTGCCAGCAGTTTCGGCGGGGGAGCCAACACCGGGGAGCTGTTTTTT	CASSFGGGANTGELFF
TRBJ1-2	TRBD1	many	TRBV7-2	TGTGCCAGCAGCGCGACAGGGTATGGCTACACCTTC	CASSATGYGYTF
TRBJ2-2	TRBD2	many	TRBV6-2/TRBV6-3	TGTGCCAGCAGTTACCTTCGCGGGGGGGCCGGGGAGCTGTTTTTT	CASSYLRGGAGELFF
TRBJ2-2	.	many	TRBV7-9	TGTGCCAGCAGCTTCATCCAGCAGAACACCGGGGAGCTGTTTTTT	CASSFIQQNTGELFF
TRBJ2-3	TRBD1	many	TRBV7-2	TGTGCCAGCAGCTTGGACAGGGGGTTAGATACGCAGTATTTT	CASSLDRGLDTQYF
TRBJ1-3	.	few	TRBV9	TGTGCCAGCAGCGCTCCGGGACGGATCTCTGGAAACACCATATATTTT	CASSAPGRISGNTIYF
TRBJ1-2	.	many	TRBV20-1	TGCAGTGCTATAGCGGATAACTATGGCTACACCTTC	CSAIADNYGYTF
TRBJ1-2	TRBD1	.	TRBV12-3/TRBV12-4	TGTGCCAGCAGTTTTAGACAGGGGGCGGTTGATGGCTACACCTTC	CASSFRQGAVDGYTF
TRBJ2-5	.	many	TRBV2	TGTGCCAGCAGTGGTTTCAGGGGAGAGACCCAGTACTTC	CASSGFRGETQYF
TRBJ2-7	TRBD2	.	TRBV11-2	TGTGCCAGCAGGCCGGGGAGCGGGAGTCGCGAGCAGTACTTC	CASRPGSGSREQYF